This entry concerns a single T cell receptor beta chain. Germline V gene data show CDR1 as MNHEY and CDR2 as SVGAGI. The CDR3 consists of 15 residues. The germline V and J ends were trimmed by 2 bases and 5 bases, with 15 bases remaining between them. This sample was taken from a study of cytomegalovirus exposure and HLA in healthy donors. The PCR ran on 60 Vbeta and 13 Jbeta primers. The table came from immunoSEQ multiplex PCR; TCRdb's copy has only in-frame clones and leaves some out. The sample carries 150,000 to 200,000 clones, approximately 77% recorded once. The sample comprised PBMCs. V and J are TRBV6-5 and TRBJ1-2, with D perhaps TRBD1 (6 bases). This clonotype was obtained from a male donor in good health and CMV-seropositive. CDR3 DNA sequence: TGTGCCAGCAGTTACGTACCCAAAGGGGGATATGGCTACACCTTC. This gives the protein CASSYVPKGGYGYTF.